This T cell receptor beta chain was sequenced in a study of CD8 T cells in Susac syndrome. Overall study: There were Susac syndrome patients who were therapy-naive at blood draw, others on corticosteroids, and others on intravenous immunoglobulin alone.

Regarding the study as a whole: Acknowledgment was made by the study that its TCR sequencing and HLA analysis involved a relatively small number of individuals.

An input of about 0.5 to 1 ug of RNA was subjected to reverse transcription using random hexamers. An immunoSEQ multiplex PCR amplified TCR beta CDR3 over 54 Vbeta and 13 Jbeta. TCRdb reprocessed the immunoSEQ multiplex PCR reads via MiXCR and lists one record per CDR3 protein. Of over 150,000 distinct CDR3 sequences in the sample, around 95% were seen once. In blood CD8+ and CD4+ T cells, TCR beta underwent sequencing. Between the trimmed V and J ends, which lost 3 bases and 14 bases, there was a span of 13 bases. The CDR3 has 12 amino acids. The germline CDR1 and CDR2 sequences are MGHDK and SYGVNS. Only one count was recorded for this clonotype. The antigen is not known.

The specimen was CD4+ T cells from PBMCs. The V and J genes are TRBV25-1 and TRBJ1-4; D possibly corresponds to TRBD1 (6 bases). The TCR sequence derives from a human donor with Susac syndrome. DNA for the CDR3: TGTGCCAGCAGTGAGACGACAGGTGGGCTGTTTTTT. This translates into CASSETTGGLFF.